The next 8 T cell receptor beta chains were all read from a single sample in a study of blood T cells in healthy people across ages. Combining a sample-barcoded 5' primer with a J-beta primer mix, a second PCR ran for about 7 to 11 cycles. TCRdb reprocessed the 5' RACE reads with MiXCR, giving one entry per CDR3 protein. The sample comprises about 1,500,000 distinct CDR3 sequences, 28% of which are singletons, and more than 6% rests with the top ten. Sequencing input: blood. The source of these receptors is a woman in her thirties in good health.

Points on this clonotype: A read error may be the cause here, since a much bigger clone is one base away. The rearrangement joins TRBV30 to TRBJ2-4, with TRBD1 identical over 7 bases. The germline gives CDR1 GTSNPN, CDR2 SVGIG (reference sequence). The CDR3 is 14 residues long. Trimming at V came to 0 bases and at J to 13 bases, leaving 12 bases not matched to a gene. CDR3 DNA sequence: TGTGCCTGGAGTGTTGACAGGGTGTTAGGTGAGCAGTACTTC. Protein: CAWSVDRVLGEQYF. The variable domain in full, with the rest retrieved from reference TRBV30 and TRBJ2-4, is SQTIHQWPATLVQPVGSPLSLECTVEGTSNPNLYWYRQAAGRGLQLLFYSVGIGQISSEVPQNLSASRPQDRQFILSSKKLLLSDSGFYLCAWSVDRVLGEQYFGAGTRLSVL.

The table lists this clonotype with many counts. The gene calls are TRBV12-3 or TRBV12-4 and TRBJ2-7; TRBD1 matches 9 bases. The CDR3 is made up of 14 amino acids. V lost 5 bases and J lost 2; bases outside the gene matches: 4. In nucleotides, the CDR3 is TGTGCCAGCAGTCAACAGGGGGCTGCCTACGAGCAGTACTTC. Protein: CASSQQGAAYEQYF.

A note on this clonotype: One end of the junction does not line up with germline, which may come from a read error. CDR3 DNA sequence: TGCGCCGGCAGGGACTCCCCAGCGGGCAATGAGCAGTTCTTC. Its translation: CAGRDSPAGNEQFF. The gene calls are TRBV10-1 and TRBJ2-1, with a weak D call TRBD2 (6 bases). The length of the CDR3 is 14 residues. CDR1 is WNHNN and CDR2 is SYGVQD in the germline V gene (reference sequence).

This rearrangement joins TRBV6-2 or TRBV6-3 to TRBJ2-5; D might be TRBD1 (6 bases). This CDR3 contains 13 residues. Trimming left V 6 bases short and J 7 bases short, with 15 bases between. Germline V gene sequence: CDR1 MNHEY, CDR2 SVGEGT. The CDR3 DNA reads TGTGCCAGCAGATACCAACAGGGCGGGACCCAGTACTTC. It codes for CASRYQQGGTQYF.

This clonotype was seen only a few times. The chain employs TRBV5-1 and TRBJ2-1; the D gene is possibly TRBD2 (5 bases). Germline loops: CDR1 SGHRS, CDR2 YFSETQ. V was trimmed by 5 bases and J by 8 bases, leaving 17 bases between them. This CDR3 contains 14 residues. The CDR3 spells CASSRESTWDEQFF. CDR3 DNA: TGCGCCAGCAGTAGGGAGAGCACATGGGATGAGCAGTTCTTC.

This clonotype has a handful of counts. This chain joins TRBV7-9 and TRBJ1-2; no reliable D call. This CDR3 is 15 amino acids long. Germline-derived CDR1 and CDR2 are SEHNR and FQNEAQ (reference sequence). The V and J ends lost 3 bases and 6 bases respectively, with 17 bases between them. CDR3 DNA: TGTGCCAGCAGCTTGTCTGCAGGCTTGATAGATGGCTACACCTTC. It is translated as CASSLSAGLIDGYTF.

At least ten counts were recorded for this clonotype. A much larger clone differs from this one at a single base, so this may be a read error. V usage is TRBV29-1 and J usage is TRBJ2-3; a possible D gene is TRBD2 (6 bases). Trimming removed 4 bases from V and 0 bases from J, with 8 bases in between. In germline, CDR1 is SQVTM, CDR2 ANQGSEA. CDR3 length equals 13 residues. The CDR3 here is CSVGRDSTDTQYF. Here the CDR3 DNA reads TGCAGCGTTGGGCGGGACAGCACAGATACGCAGTATTTT.

This CDR3 is CASSPPGGSDTGELFF. The CDR3 DNA reads as TGTGCCAGCAGCCCACCGGGAGGGTCAGACACCGGGGAGCTGTTTTTT. This chain uses TRBV7-3 with TRBJ2-2; 8 nucleotides align to TRBD2. V shed 5 bases and J 3 bases; nucleotides not matched to a gene: 8. The CDR3 covers 16 residues. Germline CDR1 is SGHTA and CDR2 is FQGTGA.